This T cell receptor beta chain was captured by sequencing in a study of early T cells in non-severe SARS-CoV-2 infection. Overall study results and limits: VDJdb-based matching was biased toward anti-spike CD8 responses and missed private and CD4 specificities.

At least ten counts were recorded for this clonotype. The target antigen is unknown. Individual cDNA molecules each received unique molecular identifiers attached to them. TCRdb reprocessed the 5' RACE reads via MiXCR and lists one record per CDR3 protein. The sample contains tens of thousands of distinct CDR3 sequences, 10% to 14% of which appear only once. CDR1 ENHRY and CDR2 SYGVKD come from the germline V gene. The CDR3 sequence is 12 residues long. V lost 6 bases, J lost 5 bases, and 8 bases lay in between. Sequenced: whole blood. The clonotype originates from an adult who was a healthcare worker with PCR-confirmed SARS-CoV-2 infection or an uninfected control (not recorded which). The genes are TRBV10-3 and TRBJ2-4; D gene uncertain. The CDR3 DNA follows: TGTGCCATCAGGACCCCAGAAAACATTCAGTACTTC. Its protein product is CAIRTPENIQYF.